These T cell receptor beta chains were read from a single sample in a study of cytomegalovirus exposure and HLA in healthy donors. TCRdb's copy holds only in-frame clones and misses some; the assay was immunoSEQ multiplex PCR. The specimen's table records 160,000 or so clones. Material: PBMCs. The receptors were sampled from a man aged 25-45 years in good health and CMV-seronegative. Each CDR3 is given without its conserved first and last residue.

>TRBV6-5
ASRRGQAPQETQY
>TRBV12-5
ASGLGLKSEGWITEAF
>TRBV7-9
ASSPQGGSNQPQH
>TRBV19
ASSSTYGTGNNQPQH
>TRBV5-4
ASSLKTENSPLH
>TRBV30
AWSPSETQY
>TRBV11-3
ASSLDSTGYDYGYT
>TRBV5-6
ASPGTSGNTKTQY
>TRBV28
ASSLRLYGYT
>TRBV9
ASSVGWTGSGNTIY